Sequencing of this T cell receptor (beta chain) was carried out in a study of blood T cell repertoires in COVID-19 (dated by TCRdb to about 2020). At the level of the whole study: Collaborator samples came from the United States, Italy and Spain and covered acute and convalescent phases of COVID-19. The prospective study material was composed of cDNA or gDNA derived from T cells, B-cell-depleted T cells, or PBMCs. Subjects who had been exposed to COVID-19, were actively infected with it, or had recovered from it provided the deeply sampled blood TCRbeta repertoires that made up the dataset. The repertoires were released in a freely available public database intended as a resource for research on the immune response to SARS-CoV-2. Samples came from the ongoing ImmuneRACE study (first 160 participants) plus 1,254 subjects from 6 global collaborators. A de-identified subject ID, COVID-19 status, age in years and sex were almost always included in the sample metadata. HLA class I and class II types, where available, came from metadata supplied by the sample provider rather than from assay-based typing.

At the junction V is shortened by 6 bases and J by 0 bases; bases outside the gene matches: 2. The CDR3 holds 14 amino acids from the cysteine to the phenylalanine. Of all the DNA, just the CDR3 is kept, 42 bases in frame from base 1. CDR1 and CDR2 (SGHTA, FQGNSA) derive from the germline V gene. Summary of the overall study and its limitations: The quantity of clinical and demographic metadata differed by source and by participant and was supplied without curation.

Whole blood was collected in K2EDTA tubes by collaborating institutions according to the institutions' own protocols. For TCRbeta analysis, collaborator samples were shipped as frozen whole blood, as isolated PBMCs, or as DNA extracted from either sample type. TCRbeta CDR3 regions were amplified from genomic DNA using the immunoSEQ Assay, a bias-controlled multiplex PCR. The authors' analysis ran thus. Nucleated cell counts per sample were estimated from amplification of reference gene primers within the assay. To quantify the absolute abundance of each unique TCRbeta CDR3 rearrangement, sequence reads were collapsed and filtered. For each sample, productive Simpson clonality was calculated as the square root of Simpson's diversity index across productive rearrangements. The table was pulled from immuneACCESS by TCRdb, which kept in-frame rearrangements only. Such tables lose some clones; where checked, under half of the loss comes from unresolved V genes, and the rest has no known cause. D and trimming were read from the DNA, whereas the V and J calls and clone size are those reported in that table. This sample has about 150,000 clones in its table, and around 80% of those were observed once. The top ten clonotypes cover approximately 16% of the sample.

About this clone: Its antigen specificity is not known. No much larger clonotype is one base removed from it; base qualities were not supplied.

Recombination joined TRBV7-2 with TRBJ1-1, with 9 central nucleotides matching TRBD1. The clonotype was recovered from a human donor with acute or convalescent COVID-19. The donor label of this sample is uncertain. The sample taken for sequencing was peripheral blood. The sequenced DNA is TGTGCCAGCAGGGGACAGGGCCTGAACACTGAAGCTTTCTTT. It is translated as CASRGQGLNTEAFF.